This T cell receptor beta chain emerged from a study of T cell changes during pregnancy in multiple sclerosis (dated by TCRdb to the late 2010s). Regarding the research as a whole: The study looked at changes in the T cell repertoire across pregnancy in women with multiple sclerosis.

Points on this clone: This clone's antigen is unknown. No per-base quality is available; no much larger clone lies one base away.

For CDR1 and CDR2, the germline V gene lists SGDLS and YYNGEE. V loses 4 bases, J loses 2 bases, and the germline ends lie 21 bases apart. Taken from cysteine to phenylalanine, the CDR3 has 17 residues. The read is trimmed to its CDR3 DNA, 51 bases read in frame from base 1. Libraries were prepared through the immunoSEQ multiplex PCR assay. TCRdb's version of the immuneACCESS table is confined to in-frame rearrangements and falls short of the full clone set. An unresolved V gene accounts for under half of the shortfall where checked; the remainder is of unknown origin. This sample gives approximately 100,000 clones in total; about 90% of them show up just once. The ten largest clonotypes hold approximately 1.5% of the sample.

The sequence was obtained from a female donor with multiple sclerosis, enrolled in a pregnancy study. Material: peripheral blood, obtained before pregnancy. The V gene is TRBV9 and the J gene is TRBJ1-1; no D gene can be assigned with confidence. At the DNA level, the sequence is TGTGCCAGCAGCCCTAACCTCGTAACTGCAGGCAACACTGAAGCTTTCTTT. The resulting protein is CASSPNLVTAGNTEAFF.